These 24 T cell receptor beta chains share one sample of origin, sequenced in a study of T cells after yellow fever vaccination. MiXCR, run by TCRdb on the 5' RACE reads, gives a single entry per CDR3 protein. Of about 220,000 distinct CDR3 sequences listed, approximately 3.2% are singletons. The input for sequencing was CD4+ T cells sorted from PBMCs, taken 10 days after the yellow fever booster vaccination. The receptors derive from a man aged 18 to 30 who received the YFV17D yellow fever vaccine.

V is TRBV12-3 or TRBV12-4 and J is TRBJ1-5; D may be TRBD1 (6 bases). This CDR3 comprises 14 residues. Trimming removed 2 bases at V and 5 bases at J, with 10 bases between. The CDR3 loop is CASSLHGGHQPQHF. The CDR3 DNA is TGTGCCAGCAGTTTACATGGGGGCCATCAGCCCCAGCATTTT.

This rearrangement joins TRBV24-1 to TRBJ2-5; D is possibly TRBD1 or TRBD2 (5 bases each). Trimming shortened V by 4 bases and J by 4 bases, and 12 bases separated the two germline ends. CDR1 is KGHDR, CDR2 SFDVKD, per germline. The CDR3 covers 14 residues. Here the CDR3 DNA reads TGTGCCACCAGTGACCCGGGACGGAGAGAGACCCAGTACTTC. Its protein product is CATSDPGRRETQYF.

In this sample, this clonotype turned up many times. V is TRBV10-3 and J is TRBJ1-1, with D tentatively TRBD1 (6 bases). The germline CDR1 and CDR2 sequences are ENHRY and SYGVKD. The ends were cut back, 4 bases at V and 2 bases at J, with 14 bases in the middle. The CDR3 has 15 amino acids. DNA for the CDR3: TGTGCCATCAGTGGGGGGCGAGGCGCAAACACTGAAGCTTTCTTT. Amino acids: CAISGGRGANTEAFF.

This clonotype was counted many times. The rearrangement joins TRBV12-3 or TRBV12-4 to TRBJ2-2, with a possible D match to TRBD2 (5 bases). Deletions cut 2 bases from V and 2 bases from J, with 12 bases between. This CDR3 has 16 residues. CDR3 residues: CASSLSGLHNTGELFF. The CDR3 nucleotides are TGTGCCAGCAGTTTATCCGGACTCCATAACACCGGGGAGCTGTTTTTT.

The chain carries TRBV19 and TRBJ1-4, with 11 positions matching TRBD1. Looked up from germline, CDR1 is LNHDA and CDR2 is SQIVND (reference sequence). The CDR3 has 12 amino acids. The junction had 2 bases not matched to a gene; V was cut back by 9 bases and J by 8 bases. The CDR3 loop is CASGQGAEKLFF. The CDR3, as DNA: TGTGCCAGCGGACAGGGGGCGGAAAAACTGTTTTTT. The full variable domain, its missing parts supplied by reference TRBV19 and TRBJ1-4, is DGGITQSPKYLFRKEGQNVTLSCEQNLNHDAMYWYRQDPGQGLRLIYYSQIVNDFQKGDIAEGYSVSREKKESFPLTVTSAQKNPTAFYLCASGQGAEKLFFGSGTQLSVL.

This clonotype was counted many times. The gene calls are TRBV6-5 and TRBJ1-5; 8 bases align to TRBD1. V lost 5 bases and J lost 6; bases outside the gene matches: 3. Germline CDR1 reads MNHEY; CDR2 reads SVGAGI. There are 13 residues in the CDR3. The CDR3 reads CASSIDRGQPQHF. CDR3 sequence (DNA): TGTGCCAGCAGTATCGACAGGGGTCAGCCCCAGCATTTT.

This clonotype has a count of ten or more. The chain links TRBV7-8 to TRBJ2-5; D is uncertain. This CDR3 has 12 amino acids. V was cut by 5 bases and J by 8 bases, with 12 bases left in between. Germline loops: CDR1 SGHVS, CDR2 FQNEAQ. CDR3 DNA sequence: TGTGCCAGCAGCAGGATCCTTTCAACCCAGTACTTC. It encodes CASSRILSTQYF. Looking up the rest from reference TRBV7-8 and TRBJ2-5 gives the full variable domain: GAGVSQSPRYKVAKRGQDVALRCDPISGHVSLFWYQQALGQGPEFLTYFQNEAQLDKSGLPSDRFFAERPEGSVSTLKIQRTQQEDSAVYLCASSRILSTQYFGPGTRLLVL.

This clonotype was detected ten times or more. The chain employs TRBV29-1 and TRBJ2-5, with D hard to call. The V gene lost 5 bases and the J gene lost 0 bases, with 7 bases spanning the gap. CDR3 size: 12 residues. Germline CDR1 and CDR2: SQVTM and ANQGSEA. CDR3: CSVRGYQETQYF. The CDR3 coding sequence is TGCAGCGTTCGCGGTTACCAAGAGACCCAGTACTTC.

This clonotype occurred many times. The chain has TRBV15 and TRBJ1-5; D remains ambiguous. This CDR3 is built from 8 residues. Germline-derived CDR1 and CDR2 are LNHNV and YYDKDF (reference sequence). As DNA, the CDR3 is TGTAGCAATCAGCCCCAGCATTTT. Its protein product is CSNQPQHF.

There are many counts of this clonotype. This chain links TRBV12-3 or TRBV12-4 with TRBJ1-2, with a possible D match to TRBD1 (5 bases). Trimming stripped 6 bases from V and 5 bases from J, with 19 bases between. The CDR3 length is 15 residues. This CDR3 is CASSPGTGRWYGYTF. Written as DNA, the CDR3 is TGTGCCAGCAGCCCCGGGACCGGGAGATGGTATGGCTACACCTTC.

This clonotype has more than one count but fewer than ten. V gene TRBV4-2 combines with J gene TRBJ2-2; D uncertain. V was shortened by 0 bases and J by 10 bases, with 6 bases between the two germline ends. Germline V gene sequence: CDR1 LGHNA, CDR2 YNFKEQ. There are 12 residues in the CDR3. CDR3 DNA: TGTGCCAGCAGCCAAGATCGCCTGGAGCTGTTTTTT. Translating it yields CASSQDRLELFF.

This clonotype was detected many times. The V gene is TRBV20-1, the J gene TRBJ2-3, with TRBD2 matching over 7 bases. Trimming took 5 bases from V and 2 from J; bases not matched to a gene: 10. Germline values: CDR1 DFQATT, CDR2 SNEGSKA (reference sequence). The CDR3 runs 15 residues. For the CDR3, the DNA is TGCAGTGCTTCTAAACTAGCGACCCTCACAGATACGCAGTATTTT. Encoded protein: CSASKLATLTDTQYF.

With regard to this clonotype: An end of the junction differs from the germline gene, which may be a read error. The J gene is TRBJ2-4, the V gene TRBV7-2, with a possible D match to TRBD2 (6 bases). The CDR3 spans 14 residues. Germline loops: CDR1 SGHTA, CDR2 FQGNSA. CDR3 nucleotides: TGTGCCAGCAGTCGGGGGAGAGCCAAAACCATTCAGTACTTC. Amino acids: CASSRGRAKTIQYF.

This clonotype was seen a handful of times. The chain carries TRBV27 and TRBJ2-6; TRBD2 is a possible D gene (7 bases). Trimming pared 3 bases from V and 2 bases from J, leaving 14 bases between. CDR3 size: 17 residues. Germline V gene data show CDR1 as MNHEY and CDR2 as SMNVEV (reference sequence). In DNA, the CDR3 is TGTGCCAGCAGTTTTGGCCCCGGGGGGCCTGGGGCCAACGTCCTGACTTTC. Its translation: CASSFGPGGPGANVLTF. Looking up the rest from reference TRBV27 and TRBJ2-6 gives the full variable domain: EAQVTQNPRYLITVTGKKLTVTCSQNMNHEYMSWYRQDPGLGLRQIYYSMNVEVTDKGDVPEGYKVSRKEKRNFPLILESPSPNQTSLYFCASSFGPGGPGANVLTFGAGSRLTVL.

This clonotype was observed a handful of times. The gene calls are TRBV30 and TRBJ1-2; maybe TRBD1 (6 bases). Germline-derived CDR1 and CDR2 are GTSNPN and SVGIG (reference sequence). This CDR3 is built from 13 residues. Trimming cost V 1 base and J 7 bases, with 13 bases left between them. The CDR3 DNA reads TGTGCCTGGAGTGAACAGGGTCTTGGTGGCTACACCTTC. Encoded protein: CAWSEQGLGGYTF.

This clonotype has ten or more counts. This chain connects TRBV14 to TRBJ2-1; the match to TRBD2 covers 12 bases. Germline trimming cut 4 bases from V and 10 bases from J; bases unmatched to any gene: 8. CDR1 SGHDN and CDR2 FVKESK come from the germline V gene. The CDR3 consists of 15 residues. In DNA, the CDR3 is TGTGCCAGCAGCCGGAGGACTAGCGGGGAGAGGGAGCAGTTCTTC. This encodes CASSRRTSGEREQFF.

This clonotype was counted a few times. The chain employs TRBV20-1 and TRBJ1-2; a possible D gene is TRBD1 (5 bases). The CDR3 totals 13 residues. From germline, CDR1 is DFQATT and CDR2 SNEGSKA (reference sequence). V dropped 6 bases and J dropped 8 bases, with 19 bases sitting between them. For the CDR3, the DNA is TGCAGTGCCAAGAGCCAGGGATCGGACGGCTACACCTTC. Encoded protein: CSAKSQGSDGYTF.

CDR3 residues: CASSLTGAWELFF. Written as DNA, the CDR3 is TGTGCCAGCAGCTTAACGGGTGCCTGGGAGCTGTTTTTT. The chain recombines TRBV7-2 with TRBJ2-2, with no clear D. This CDR3 is built from 13 residues. The germline V and J ends were trimmed by 2 bases and 9 bases, with 10 bases remaining between them. CDR1 SGHTA and CDR2 FQGNSA come from the germline V gene.

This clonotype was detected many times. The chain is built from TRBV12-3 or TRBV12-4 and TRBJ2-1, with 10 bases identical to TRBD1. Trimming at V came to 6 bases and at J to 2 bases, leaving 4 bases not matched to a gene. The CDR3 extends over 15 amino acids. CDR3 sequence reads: CASSLDRGAYNEQFF. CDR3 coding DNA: TGTGCCAGCAGCCTGGACAGGGGGGCCTACAATGAGCAGTTCTTC.

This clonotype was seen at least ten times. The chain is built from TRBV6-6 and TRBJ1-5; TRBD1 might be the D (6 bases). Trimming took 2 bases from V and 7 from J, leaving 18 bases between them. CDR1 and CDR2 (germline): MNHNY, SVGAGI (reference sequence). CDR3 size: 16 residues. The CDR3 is CASSYGGIQGKQPQHF. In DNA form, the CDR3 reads TGTGCCAGCAGTTACGGAGGTATCCAGGGGAAGCAGCCCCAGCATTTT.

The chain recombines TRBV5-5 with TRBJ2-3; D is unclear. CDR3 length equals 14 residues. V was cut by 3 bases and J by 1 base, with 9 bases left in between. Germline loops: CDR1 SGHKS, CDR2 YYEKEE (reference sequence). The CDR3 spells CASSSPGGTDTQYF. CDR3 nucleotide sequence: TGTGCCAGCAGCTCGCCTGGGGGCACAGATACGCAGTATTTT. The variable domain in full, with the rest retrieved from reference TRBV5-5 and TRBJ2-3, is DAGVTQSPTHLIKTRGQQVTLRCSPISGHKSVSWYQQVLGQGPQFIFQYYEKEERGRGNFPDRFSARQFPNYSSELNVNALLLGDSALYLCASSSPGGTDTQYFGPGTRLTVL.

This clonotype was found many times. Here the CDR3 DNA reads TGCGCCAGCAGCCTCGGACAGGGGAGGATGGATGAGACCCAGTACTTC. Its translation is CASSLGQGRMDETQYF. V gene TRBV5-1 combines with J gene TRBJ2-5; TRBD1 matches at 9 bases. There are 16 residues in the CDR3. Germline trimming cut 4 bases from V and 5 bases from J; bases unmatched to any gene: 12. Germline V gene lookup returns CDR1 SGHRS and CDR2 YFSETQ.

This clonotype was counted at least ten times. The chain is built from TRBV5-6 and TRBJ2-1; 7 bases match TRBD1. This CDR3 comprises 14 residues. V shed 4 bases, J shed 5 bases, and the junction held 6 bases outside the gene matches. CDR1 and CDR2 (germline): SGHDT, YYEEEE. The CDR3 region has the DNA TGTGCCAGCAGCCCGCCGGGACAGCACAATGAGCAGTTCTTC. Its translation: CASSPPGQHNEQFF.

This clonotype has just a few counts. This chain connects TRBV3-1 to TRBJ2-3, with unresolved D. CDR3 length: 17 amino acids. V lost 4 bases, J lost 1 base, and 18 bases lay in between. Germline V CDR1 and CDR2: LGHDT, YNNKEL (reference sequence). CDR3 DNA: TGTGCCAGCAGCCGTGGCGGCCTGAGGCCGGGCACAGATACGCAGTATTTT. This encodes CASSRGGLRPGTDTQYF.